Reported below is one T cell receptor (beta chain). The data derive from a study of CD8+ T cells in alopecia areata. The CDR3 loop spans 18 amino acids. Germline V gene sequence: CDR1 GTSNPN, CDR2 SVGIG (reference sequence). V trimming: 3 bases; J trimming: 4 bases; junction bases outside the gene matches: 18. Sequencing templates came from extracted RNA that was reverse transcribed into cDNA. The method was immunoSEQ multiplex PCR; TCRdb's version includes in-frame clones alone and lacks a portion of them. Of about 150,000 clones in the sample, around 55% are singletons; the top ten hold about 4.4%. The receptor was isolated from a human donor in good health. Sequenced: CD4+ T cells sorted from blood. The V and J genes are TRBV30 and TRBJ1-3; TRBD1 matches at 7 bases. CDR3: CAWRARGFPHGSGNTIYF. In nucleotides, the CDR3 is TGTGCCTGGAGAGCCAGGGGGTTCCCGCACGGGTCCGGAAACACCATATATTTT.